This T cell receptor (beta chain) derives from a study of T cell responses to AZD1222 COVID-19 vaccine. Produced via immunoSEQ multiplex PCR; TCRdb's table is partial and in-frame only. The table shows about 120,000 clones, with roughly 91% occurring only once. Comments on this clone: Antigen unknown.

The study, taken as a whole, reports: Two AZD1222 administrations were followed by greater Spike-specific TCR breadth and depth. Donor demographics were predominantly white British with a female majority; clonal diversity may be underestimated. The span of vaccine-associated CD4 TCRs extended across spike, with dominance at 160-218 and 743-854. No day 14 peak samples; only post-peak repertoires were characterized.

This CDR3 region has 13 residues. Germline lookup yields CDR1 MGHRA and CDR2 YSYEKL. V was clipped by 6 bases and J by 3 bases, with 10 bases between them. The source material was peripheral blood, sampled on day 0 of AZD1222 vaccination. V usage is TRBV4-1 and J usage is TRBJ2-3, with a possible D match to TRBD2 (5 bases). The sequence came from an adult in good health. In DNA, the CDR3 is TGCGCCAGCAGTATAAGAGGGACAGATACGCAGTATTTT. Its protein product is CASSIRGTDTQYF.